The rows below give T cell receptor beta chains drawn from one sample of a study of vaccination and CD4 T cells after COVID-19. Their target antigens are unknown. Each CDR3 protein gets one entry after TCRdb re-called the PCR reads with MiXCR. There are some 4,900 distinct CDR3 sequences in the sample; over 40% occur only once, and roughly 41% lies in the top ten. Sequencing was done on a sample of CD4+ T cells from blood, cultured in vitro. The receptors come from a human donor in good health. Both conserved end residues are part of each CDR3. D genes are given only for firm matches. Size tells how often a clone was seen (once, few, many) or the class of an expanded clone, and some rows leave it out.

TRBJ2-2 TRBV2 large TRBD2 TGTGCCGGAGCTGACCTAGCGGGGGGCGGGGAGCTGTTTTTT CAGADLAGGGELFF
TRBJ2-5 TRBV11-2 NA TRBD2 TGTGCCAGCAGCTCGGGACTAGCGGCCATGAACCAAGAGACCCAGTACTTC CASSSGLAAMNQETQYF
TRBJ1-1 TRBV7-3 NA TRBD1 TGTGCCAGCAGTCAAAGGGGGCCCTCCACTGAAGCTTTCTTT CASSQRGPSTEAFF
TRBJ1-2 TRBV4-2 few NA TGTGCCAGCAGCCAAGGAGGCGGTAGTGGCTACACCTTC CASSQGGGSGYTF
TRBJ2-5 TRBV5-4 NA NA TGTGCCAGCAGCTTGGCGTGGCAGGGAGAGACCCAGTACTTC CASSLAWQGETQYF
TRBJ2-7 TRBV18 NA NA TGTGCCAGCTCAACTGGGACAAACTACGAGCAGTACTTC CASSTGTNYEQYF
TRBJ2-2 TRBV7-8 NA TRBD2 TGTGCCAGCAGCTTAGGCGGGGGGAGCGGGGAGCTGTTTTTT CASSLGGGSGELFF
TRBJ1-2 TRBV5-6 NA TRBD1 TGTGCCAGCAGCTTACAGGGGAACGGCTACACCTTC CASSLQGNGYTF
TRBJ2-6 TRBV20-1 few NA TGCAGTGCTAGAGATATCGGACACCTGAACTCTGGGGCCAACGTCCTGACTTTC CSARDIGHLNSGANVLTF
TRBJ1-1 TRBV29-1 NA NA TGCAGCGTATCGCGGGGGGTGAATGAAGCTTTCTTT CSVSRGVNEAFF
TRBJ1-1 TRBV20-1 few NA TGCAGTGCCCCCGGGCTGAACACTGAAGCTTTCTTT CSAPGLNTEAFF
TRBJ1-2 TRBV12-3/TRBV12-4 few NA TGTGCCAGCAGCGGCACTCGCGCCGGCTACACCTTC CASSGTRAGYTF
TRBJ1-1 TRBV11-2 NA NA TGTGCCAGCAGCTTAACAGGGATGAACACTGAAGCTTTCTTT CASSLTGMNTEAFF
TRBJ1-1 TRBV19 few NA TGTGCCAGTAGTTCGGGGACAAGTAACACTGAAGCTTTCTTT CASSSGTSNTEAFF
TRBJ2-5 TRBV6-2/TRBV6-3 few NA TGTGCCAGCAGTTACCCGTCCCTTGGGCAGACCGGGGCCCAGTACTTC CASSYPSLGQTGAQYF
TRBJ1-3 TRBV7-8 NA NA TGTGCCAGCAGCCCGCCCGAGGATGGAAACACCATATATTTT CASSPPEDGNTIYF
TRBJ2-1 TRBV20-1 NA NA TGCAGTGCTGTCAGGGCGGGTGAGCAGTTCTTC CSAVRAGEQFF
TRBJ2-1 TRBV5-4 few TRBD2 TGTGCCAGCAGCTTGACTAGCGTTGAGCAGTTCTTC CASSLTSVEQFF
TRBJ1-6 TRBV5-1 once NA TGCGCCAGCAGCTTGGCGGCGGATTCACCCCTCCACTTT CASSLAADSPLHF
TRBJ1-1 TRBV11-2 NA TRBD1 TGTGCCAGCAGCCCGACAGGGGAATTCAGCGCTGAAGCTTTCTTT CASSPTGEFSAEAFF
TRBJ2-7 TRBV9 NA NA TGTGCCAGCAGCGTCGCAGCCCTGGGTTTCTACGAGCAGTACTTC CASSVAALGFYEQYF
TRBJ1-2 TRBV6-2/TRBV6-3 NA NA TGTGCCAGCAGCTACAAGGGGTTAGGCTACACCTTC CASSYKGLGYTF
TRBJ1-2 TRBV12-3/TRBV12-4 NA NA TGTGCCAGCGGCTCGGGCTATGGCTACACCTTC CASGSGYGYTF
TRBJ2-3 TRBV20-1 NA TRBD2 TGCAGTGCACAAGCGGGGGCCGTCACAGATACGCAGTATTTT CSAQAGAVTDTQYF